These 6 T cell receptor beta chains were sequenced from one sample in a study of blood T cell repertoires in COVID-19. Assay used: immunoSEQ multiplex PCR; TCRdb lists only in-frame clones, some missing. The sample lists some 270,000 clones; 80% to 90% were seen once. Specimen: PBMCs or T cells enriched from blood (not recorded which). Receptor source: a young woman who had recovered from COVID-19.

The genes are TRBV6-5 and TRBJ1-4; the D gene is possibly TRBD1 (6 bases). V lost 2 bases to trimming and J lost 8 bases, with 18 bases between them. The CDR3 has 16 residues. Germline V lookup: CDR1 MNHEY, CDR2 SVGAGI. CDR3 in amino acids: CASSYLRTVLNEKLFF. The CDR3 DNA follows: TGTGCCAGCAGTTACCTTAGGACAGTACTAAACGAAAAACTGTTTTTT.

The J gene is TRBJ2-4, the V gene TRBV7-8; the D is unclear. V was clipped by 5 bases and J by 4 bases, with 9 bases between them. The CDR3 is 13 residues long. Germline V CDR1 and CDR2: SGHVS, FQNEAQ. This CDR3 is CASSPRPKNIQYF. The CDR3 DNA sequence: TGTGCCAGCAGCCCGAGGCCTAAAAACATTCAGTACTTC.

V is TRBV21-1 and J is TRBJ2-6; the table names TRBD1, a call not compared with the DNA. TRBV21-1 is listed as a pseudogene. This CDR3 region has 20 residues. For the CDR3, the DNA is TGTGCCAGCAGCAAAGCGGGGGCTAGTTATGGGCCTTCTGGGGCCAACGTCCTGACTTTC. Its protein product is CASSKAGASYGPSGANVLTF.

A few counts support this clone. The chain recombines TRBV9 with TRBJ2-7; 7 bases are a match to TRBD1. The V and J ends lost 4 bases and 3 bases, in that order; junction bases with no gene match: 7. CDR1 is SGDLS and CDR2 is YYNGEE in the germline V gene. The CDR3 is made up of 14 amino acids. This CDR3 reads CASSFGQAFYEQYF. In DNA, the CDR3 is TGTGCCAGCAGCTTTGGACAGGCATTCTACGAGCAGTACTTC.

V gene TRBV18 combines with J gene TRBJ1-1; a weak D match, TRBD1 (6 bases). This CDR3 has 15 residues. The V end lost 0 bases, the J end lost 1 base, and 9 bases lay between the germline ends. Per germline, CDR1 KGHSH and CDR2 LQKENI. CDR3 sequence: CASSPPLGGNTEAFF. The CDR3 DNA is TGTGCCAGCTCACCACCGTTAGGGGGGAACACTGAAGCTTTCTTT.

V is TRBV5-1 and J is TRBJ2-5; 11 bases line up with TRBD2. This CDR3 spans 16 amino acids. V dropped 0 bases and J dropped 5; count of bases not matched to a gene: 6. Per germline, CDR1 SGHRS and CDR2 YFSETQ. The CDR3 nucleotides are TGCGCCAGCAGCTTGGGGCTAGCGGGGGGACAGGAGACCCAGTACTTC. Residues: CASSLGLAGGQETQYF.